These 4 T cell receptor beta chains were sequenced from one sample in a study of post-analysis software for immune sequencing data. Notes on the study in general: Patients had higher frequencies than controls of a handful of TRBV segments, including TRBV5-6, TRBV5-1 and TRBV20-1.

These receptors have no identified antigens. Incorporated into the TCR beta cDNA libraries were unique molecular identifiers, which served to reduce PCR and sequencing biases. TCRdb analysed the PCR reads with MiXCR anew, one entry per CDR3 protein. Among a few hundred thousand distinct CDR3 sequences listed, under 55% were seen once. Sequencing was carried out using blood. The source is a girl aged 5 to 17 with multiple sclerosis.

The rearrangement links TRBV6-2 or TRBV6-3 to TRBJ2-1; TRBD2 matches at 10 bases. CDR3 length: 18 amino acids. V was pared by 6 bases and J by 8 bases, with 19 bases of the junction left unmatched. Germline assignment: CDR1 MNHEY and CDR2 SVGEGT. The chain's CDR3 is CASSPWSGRANSRDEQFF. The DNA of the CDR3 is TGTGCCAGCAGCCCGTGGAGCGGGAGGGCCAATAGTAGGGATGAGCAGTTCTTC.

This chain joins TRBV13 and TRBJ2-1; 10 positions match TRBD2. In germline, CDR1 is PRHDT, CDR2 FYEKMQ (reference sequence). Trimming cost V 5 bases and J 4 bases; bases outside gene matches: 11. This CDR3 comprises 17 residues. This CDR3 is CASSVSGTSVPYNEQFF. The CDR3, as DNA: TGTGCCAGCAGCGTGTCCGGGACTAGCGTCCCATACAATGAGCAGTTCTTC.

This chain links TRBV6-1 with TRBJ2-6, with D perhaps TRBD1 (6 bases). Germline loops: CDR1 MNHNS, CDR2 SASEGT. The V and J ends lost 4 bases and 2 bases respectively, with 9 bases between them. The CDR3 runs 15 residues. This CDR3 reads CASSGGGAGANVLTF. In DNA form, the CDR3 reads TGTGCCAGCAGTGGAGGGGGAGCTGGGGCCAACGTCCTGACTTTC.

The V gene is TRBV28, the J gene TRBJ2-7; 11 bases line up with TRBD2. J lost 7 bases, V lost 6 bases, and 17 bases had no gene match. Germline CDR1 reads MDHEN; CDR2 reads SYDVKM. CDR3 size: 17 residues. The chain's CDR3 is CASSHPLRTSGSEEQYF. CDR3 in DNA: TGTGCCAGCAGCCACCCCCTTAGGACTAGCGGGTCGGAAGAGCAGTACTTC.